This entry concerns a single TCR beta chain. The treatment denotes: some 20 received Ad26.COV2.S at low or high dose, single or two shots; roughly five received placebo; per-sample allocation not given. On day 63 after the first injection, vaccine and placebo recipients gave samples. Trimming cost V 2 bases and J 1 base, with 8 bases left between them. The CDR3 spans 13 residues. CDR1 is SQVTM and CDR2 is ANQGSEA in the germline V gene. Profiled with immunoSEQ multiplex PCR; TCRdb holds only in-frame clones, not every one. The data hold about 350,000 clones, with approximately 85% observed a single time. These data are taken from a study of Ad26.COV2.S vaccination and SARS-CoV-2 variants.

The material was peripheral blood, obtained in a trial of Ad26.COV2.S vaccine versus placebo. The genes are TRBV29-1 and TRBJ2-5; the D is unclear. The origin of this receptor is a person between 18 and 60 years old who received the Ad26.COV2.S COVID-19 vaccine or a placebo. The DNA for the CDR3 is TGCAGCGTTGAAAGGGATCCCCAAGAGACCCAGTACTTC. It specifies CSVERDPQETQYF.